Following are 27 T cell receptor beta chains from one sample sequenced in a study of shared clonotypes between healthy human individuals. Method: immunoSEQ multiplex PCR; TCRdb's copy keeps in-frame clones and lacks some. The table lists roughly 640,000 clones, around 97% of them singletons. Sequencing input: naive CD4+ T cells sorted from blood. Subset in this sample: CD45RA+ positively selected. The receptors here all came from a woman in her twenties or thirties in good health.

The rearrangement uses TRBV5-1 and TRBJ2-5; tentative D call: TRBD2 (5 bases). The CDR3 spans 13 residues. The germline V gene has CDR1 SGHRS and CDR2 YFSETQ. The germline V and J ends were trimmed by 3 bases and 4 bases, with 10 bases remaining between them. CDR3 residues: CASSSSGLETQYF. The CDR3 region has the DNA TGCGCCAGCAGCTCGTCGGGGTTAGAGACCCAGTACTTC.

The V and J genes are TRBV6-6 and TRBJ2-3, with TRBD1 identical over 7 bases. CDR1 MNHNY and CDR2 SVGAGI come from the germline V gene (reference sequence). The CDR3 is 15 amino acids. The J segment lost 3 bases and the V segment lost 6 bases, leaving 9 bases of the junction unmatched. CDR3 bases: TGTGCCAGCAGGAGCCAGGGGGATGTGACAGATACGCAGTATTTT. Protein product: CASRSQGDVTDTQYF.

This clone was observed a single time. The chain couples TRBV7-2 to TRBJ2-7, with 9 bases fitting TRBD2. The CDR3 is 15 amino acids. J gave up 3 bases and V 5 bases, and 8 bases lay outside the gene matches. Germline loops: CDR1 SGHTA, CDR2 FQGNSA. The CDR3 spells CASSPTGTSYYEQYF. Here the CDR3 DNA reads TGTGCCAGCAGCCCAACCGGGACTAGCTACTACGAGCAGTACTTC.

The chain has TRBV5-4 and TRBJ2-3; TRBD2 matches 7 bases. From germline, CDR1 is SGHNT and CDR2 YYREEE (reference sequence). The V and J ends lost 0 bases and 6 bases, in that order; junction bases with no gene match: 10. The CDR3 covers 16 residues. The CDR3 bases are TGTGCCAGCAGCTTGGGCGGGAGTATCCCAATTGATACGCAGTATTTT. It specifies CASSLGGSIPIDTQYF. Filled out from reference TRBV5-4 and TRBJ2-3, the complete variable domain reads ETGVTQSPTHLIKTRGQQVTLRCSSQSGHNTVSWYQQALGQGPQFIFQYYREEENGRGNFPPRFSGLQFPNYSSELNVNALELDDSALYLCASSLGGSIPIDTQYFGPGTRLTVL.

The chain has TRBV28 and TRBJ2-7, with 13 bases matching TRBD2. The ends lost 1 base at V and 0 bases at J; junction bases unmatched: 6. Germline V lookup: CDR1 MDHEN, CDR2 SYDVKM. CDR3 size: 18 residues. This CDR3 is CASSLSPGTSGNSYEQYF. CDR3 bases: TGTGCCAGCAGTTTATCCCCCGGGACTAGCGGGAACTCCTACGAGCAGTACTTC.

The DNA of the CDR3 is TGTGCCAGCAGTGAAGGCAGCGCCCCTGGAAACACCATATATTTT. Its protein product is CASSEGSAPGNTIYF. This chain uses TRBV6-1 with TRBJ1-3; D unresolved. V lost 1 base and J 2 bases, leaving 9 bases between the germline ends. The CDR3 contains 15 residues. Germline loops: CDR1 MNHNS, CDR2 SASEGT.

The chain carries TRBV6-4 and TRBJ2-2; 8 nucleotides align to TRBD1. Germline V gene sequence: CDR1 MRHNA, CDR2 SNTAGT. The CDR3 contains 15 residues. The V segment lost 6 bases and the J segment 5 bases; nucleotides outside the gene matches: 8. This CDR3 reads CASSAGTGLTGELFF. The CDR3 region has the DNA TGTGCCAGCAGCGCCGGGACAGGATTAACCGGGGAGCTGTTTTTT.

The chain recombines TRBV7-9 with TRBJ1-6; D possibly corresponds to TRBD1 (5 bases). In germline, CDR1 is SEHNR, CDR2 FQNEAQ (reference sequence). V was trimmed by 0 bases and J by 0 bases, leaving 9 bases between them. The CDR3 length is 17 residues. The CDR3 spells CASSLAAGSSYNSPLHF. CDR3 coding DNA: TGTGCCAGCAGCTTAGCCGCAGGGAGCTCCTATAATTCACCCCTCCACTTT.

The rearrangement links TRBV11-1 to TRBJ1-2, with unresolved D. Germline CDR1 SGHAT, CDR2 FQDESV (reference sequence). V shed 5 bases and J shed 8 bases, with 15 bases lying between them. The CDR3 is 13 amino acids. Here the CDR3 DNA reads TGTGCCAGCAGCGCCGGACCATGGGGAGGCTACACCTTC. Translating it yields CASSAGPWGGYTF.

This clone was seen just once. This rearrangement joins TRBV15 to TRBJ2-1; D is possibly TRBD2 (6 bases). Per the germline V gene, CDR1 is LNHNV and CDR2 is YYDKDF (reference sequence). The V end was cut by 6 bases, the J end by 6 bases, with 18 bases between. CDR3 length: 15 amino acids. CDR3 amino acids: CATRYSSGLFNEQFF. The DNA of the CDR3 is TGTGCCACCAGATATTCCTCCGGACTATTCAATGAGCAGTTCTTC.

The chain employs TRBV15 and TRBJ2-7; unclear D gene. Trimming shortened V by 9 bases and J by 0 bases, and 12 bases separated the two germline ends. CDR1 and CDR2 (germline): LNHNV, YYDKDF (reference sequence). This CDR3 spans 13 amino acids. CDR3 protein: CATAGRHSYEQYF. The CDR3 DNA reads TGTGCCACTGCCGGGCGCCACTCCTACGAGCAGTACTTC.

The V gene is TRBV5-1, the J gene TRBJ2-1, with 8 bases aligning to TRBD2. Germline CDR1 and CDR2: SGHRS and YFSETQ. CDR3 size: 16 residues. V lost 0 bases to trimming and J lost 2 bases; unmatched junction nucleotides: 4. CDR3 in amino acids: CASSLAGGATYNEQFF. Here the CDR3 DNA reads TGCGCCAGCAGCTTGGCGGGAGGGGCGACCTACAATGAGCAGTTCTTC.

The chain uses TRBV5-1 and TRBJ2-7; 14 bases are shared with TRBD2. Trimming removed 4 bases from V and 6 bases from J; junction bases left unmatched: 6. The germline V gene has CDR1 SGHRS and CDR2 YFSETQ. The CDR3 length is 15 residues. The CDR3 DNA follows: TGCGCCAGCAGCAAGGGACTAGCGGGAGAGGGCGAGCAGTACTTC. Translating gives CASSKGLAGEGEQYF.

The rearrangement uses TRBV5-6 and TRBJ2-2, with no clear D. The CDR3 runs to 15 residues. In germline, CDR1 is SGHDT, CDR2 YYEEEE. V was cut by 0 bases and J by 4 bases, with 10 bases left in between. The CDR3 loop is CASSLAPSPTGELFF. The DNA of the CDR3 is TGTGCCAGCAGCTTGGCCCCCAGCCCCACCGGGGAGCTGTTTTTT.

The genes are TRBV27 and TRBJ2-1; a possible D gene is TRBD2 (6 bases). This CDR3 has 15 residues. The germline V and J ends were trimmed by 8 bases and 5 bases, with 19 bases remaining between them. Per the germline V gene, CDR1 is MNHEY and CDR2 is SMNVEV (reference sequence). The chain's CDR3 is CASSSFWRGNNEQFF. The CDR3 DNA is TGTGCCAGCTCCTCTTTCTGGCGGGGTAACAATGAGCAGTTCTTC.

The chain carries TRBV19 and TRBJ1-2; D perhaps matches TRBD1 (6 bases). The V and J ends lost 5 bases and 1 base respectively, with 17 bases between them. Germline CDR1 and CDR2: LNHDA and SQIVND (reference sequence). This CDR3 region has 16 residues. CDR3 DNA: TGTGCCAGTAGTGTCCTGGACAGCCAAAATAACTATGGCTACACCTTC. The encoded protein is CASSVLDSQNNYGYTF.

In regard to this clone: The identical CDR3 is also encoded by other nucleotide sequences in the sample. CDR3 sequence (DNA): TGTGCCAGCAGTTTAGACGGGCAGCCCCAGCATTTT. Its protein product is CASSLDGQPQHF. The chain uses TRBV28 and TRBJ1-5, with unresolved D. The CDR3 has 12 residues. V was trimmed by 2 bases and J by 7 bases, leaving 6 bases between them. Germline V gene sequence: CDR1 MDHEN, CDR2 SYDVKM.

This clone showed up just once. V is TRBV4-1 and J is TRBJ2-3, with 14 bases identical to TRBD2. The germline gives CDR1 MGHRA, CDR2 YSYEKL. The CDR3 runs to 18 residues. V trimming: 5 bases; J trimming: 4 bases; junction bases outside the gene matches: 11. The chain's CDR3 is CASSGGLAGVRGADTQYF. CDR3 nucleotides: TGCGCCAGCAGCGGGGGACTAGCGGGAGTTCGTGGGGCAGATACGCAGTATTTT.

V is TRBV29-1 and J is TRBJ1-3; D gene unclear. The CDR3 is made up of 13 amino acids. Germline V gives CDR1 SQVTM, CDR2 ANQGSEA. V lost 7 bases, J lost 2 bases, and 12 bases lay in between. CDR3 region: CSAIATPGNTIYF. The CDR3 DNA sequence: TGCAGCGCCATCGCCACGCCTGGAAACACCATATATTTT. The full variable domain, rest sourced from reference TRBV29-1 and TRBJ1-3, is SAVISQKPSRDICQRGTSLTIQCQVDSQVTMMFWYRQQPGQSLTLIATANQGSEATYESGFVIDKFPISRPNLTFSTLTVSNMSPEDSSIYLCSAIATPGNTIYFGEGSWLTVV.

J is TRBJ1-6 and V is TRBV11-2; 7 nucleotides agree with TRBD1. The CDR3 has 15 amino acids. Germline lookup yields CDR1 SGHAT and CDR2 FQNNGV. V lost 4 bases and J lost 7; bases outside the gene matches: 7. CDR3 sequence: CASSSPGQRNSPLHF. The CDR3 DNA is TGTGCCAGCAGCTCACCGGGACAGAGAAATTCACCCCTCCACTTT.

The chain's CDR3 is CASSLELAGGPPQEQYF. Written as DNA, the CDR3 is TGCGCCAGCAGCTTGGAACTAGCGGGAGGGCCGCCCCAAGAGCAGTACTTC. V is TRBV5-1 and J is TRBJ2-7, with 13 bases identical to TRBD2. Germline V gene sequence: CDR1 SGHRS, CDR2 YFSETQ. J lost 7 bases, V lost 0 bases, and 10 bases had no gene match. This CDR3 region has 17 residues.

V and J are TRBV28 and TRBJ1-1, with D hard to call. The CDR3 has 13 residues. The germline V gene encodes CDR1 MDHEN and CDR2 SYDVKM. The V end was cut by 5 bases, the J end by 6 bases, with 13 bases between. The CDR3 region is CASSLQTYPEAFF. CDR3 bases: TGTGCCAGCAGTCTCCAGACATATCCTGAAGCTTTCTTT.

The V and J genes are TRBV19 and TRBJ1-4; 7 nucleotides agree with TRBD1. This CDR3 spans 13 amino acids. Looked up from germline, CDR1 is LNHDA and CDR2 is SQIVND (reference sequence). The J segment lost 5 bases and the V segment lost 10 bases, leaving 7 bases of the junction unmatched. This chain's CDR3 is CATSGQRNEKLFF. DNA for the CDR3: TGTGCCACCTCGGGACAGCGGAATGAAAAACTGTTTTTT.

The CDR3 region is CASSERVGGYNSPLHF. CDR3 bases: TGTGCCAGCAGTGAGAGGGTCGGGGGGTATAATTCACCCCTCCACTTT. This sequence joins TRBV2 and TRBJ1-6, with D possibly being TRBD1 (5 bases). Germline loops: CDR1 SNHLY, CDR2 FYNNEI. The CDR3 is 16 residues long. Trimming removed 3 bases at V and 4 bases at J, with 13 bases between.

The J gene is TRBJ2-5, the V gene TRBV5-1, with 9 bases matching TRBD2. J was trimmed by 5 bases and V by 4 bases; bases with no gene match: 3. Germline values: CDR1 SGHRS, CDR2 YFSETQ. This CDR3 has 13 residues. For the CDR3, the DNA is TGCGCCAGCAGCCTAGCGGGACTTGAGACCCAGTACTTC. Amino acids: CASSLAGLETQYF.

The V and J genes are TRBV18 and TRBJ1-5; D call uncertain. Trimming removed 6 bases at V and 0 bases at J, with 9 bases between. Germline CDR1 and CDR2: KGHSH and LQKENI. This CDR3 contains 14 residues. This CDR3 reads CASSPQDSNQPQHF. DNA for the CDR3: TGTGCCAGCTCTCCGCAAGATAGCAATCAGCCCCAGCATTTT.

This CDR3 is CASSSGLAGGQRSYNEQFF. CDR3 sequence (DNA): TGCGCCAGCAGCTCAGGACTAGCGGGAGGCCAACGCTCCTACAATGAGCAGTTCTTC. J is TRBJ2-1 and V is TRBV5-1, with 14 bases lining up with TRBD2. The J segment lost 0 bases and the V segment lost 3 bases, leaving 8 bases of the junction unmatched. The germline CDR1 and CDR2 sequences are SGHRS and YFSETQ. CDR3 size: 19 residues. Complete variable domain (other parts from reference TRBV5-1 and TRBJ2-1): KAGVTQTPRYLIKTRGQQVTLSCSPISGHRSVSWYQQTPGQGLQFLFEYFSETQRNKGNFPGRFSGRQFSNSRSEMNVSTLELGDSALYLCASSSGLAGGQRSYNEQFFGPGTRLTVL.